This TCR beta chain comes out of a study of T cells in Graves' hyperthyroidism and ophthalmopathy (dated by TCRdb to about 2019). With respect to the entire study: Peripheral blood samples were taken at initial diagnosis, before any treatment was given. TCR V-J signatures able to tell the groups apart were searched for in a discovery cohort of more than 90 patients, of whom 40 to 45 had Graves' ophthalmopathy and about 60 had stable Graves' hyperthyroidism. Whether ophthalmopathy could be predicted prospectively was tested in an independent validation cohort made up of about 18 hyperthyroidism patients plus 17 patients who later progressed to ophthalmopathy. The approximately 100 discovery patients were divided at random into training and test sets in a 7:3 ratio. Thyroid tissue and blood T-cell repertoires from roughly 6 Graves' hyperthyroidism patients were also compared in the study. Once sampling was done, hyperthyroidism patients were given methimazole at a starting dose of 30 mg daily, whereas ophthalmopathy patients were given high-dose intravenous methylprednisolone. According to the paper, TCR Vbeta CDR3 sequencing was carried out on 135 peripheral blood samples, which came from fewer than 50 ophthalmopathy, around 75 hyperthyroidism and roughly 17 progressor patients. General conclusions and limits of the study: During validation, the model predicted progression to ophthalmopathy a median of roughly 7.1 months ahead of onset, with around 71% sensitivity and more than 72% specificity. No statistical method was used to set the sample size in advance, and investigators knew the group allocation. Most expanded thyroid clonotypes (frequency above 0.001) were also found in blood, which suggests that blood repertoires may mirror thyroid immune responses. A 13 V-J signature model separated ophthalmopathy from stable hyperthyroidism, with roughly 88% sensitivity and about 81% specificity in cross-validation and 80%/75% in testing.

Taken from the germline V gene (reference sequence), the CDR1 and CDR2 loops are DFQATT and SNEGSKA. From cysteine to phenylalanine, the CDR3 is 13 amino acids long. The only DNA kept is the CDR3, 39 bases in frame from the first base. Stable Graves' hyperthyroidism was defined as no progression to ophthalmopathy during 18 months of follow-up. The hyperthyroidism patients were between 18 and 65 years old and newly diagnosed, with a disease duration of less than 2 months. Patients with uncontrolled infections, other autoimmune diseases, pregnancy or lactation were excluded. Diagnoses were based on clinical symptoms, serum thyroxine and TRAb, thyroid ultrasound and orbital computed tomography. Ficoll-Paque density gradient centrifugation was used to isolate PBMCs from approximately 10 ml of fresh peripheral blood. Trizol reagent was used to extract total RNA, and RNA quality was then checked on an Agilent 2100 Bioanalyzer.

With regard to this clonotype: Its antigen has not been determined. A read error may account for a junction end that differs from germline.

The TCR beta CDR3 regions were amplified from the RNA transcripts. The TCR CDR3 was subjected to a first round of RT-PCR using the HTBI primer set and the Qiagen OneStep RT-PCR kit. Libraries were constructed in a second round of multiplex PCR, after which size selection and purification were carried out. Paired-end sequencing of the libraries was performed with 100 bp reads on an Illumina HiSeq2000. The authors processed their data as follows. SOAPnuke was used to process the raw data, throwing out any read that contained adapters or uncalled bases, had a mean Phred below 15, or lacked an exact constant-primer or identifier match. COPE v1.2.5 was used to merge the high-quality paired reads, and each unique nucleotide sequence was defined as a clonotype. MiTCR v1.1 was used to align the clonotypes against IMGT TRBV, TRBD and TRBJ reference segments. Analysis was restricted to V-J combinations with a frequency above 0.0001, which covered 99% to 99.2% of repertoires. The TCS score was defined as the ratio of F50 (clonal expansion) to E x V (chaos), calculated using BLOSUM62-based TCRdist between CDR3 peptides within each V-J. Welch's t-statistics and random forest reduced roughly 540 V-J features to some 14, which were used in a naive Bayes classifier (R e1071). The public sequencing data were trimmed at Q25 with fastp and processed into clonotypes with MiXCR by TCRdb, which kept only in-frame beta chains. Each entry merges the rows of one CDR3 protein and shows their most common DNA and genes. The V and J calls shown here were made by TCRdb, not taken from the authors' results. The sample table lists under 400,000 distinct CDR3 sequences, around 20% of them with a count of one. The top ten constitute around 50% of the sample.

The origin of this receptor is a woman aged 45-60 years with Graves' hyperthyroidism. The chain employs TRBV20-1 and TRBJ2-1; the D gene is not confidently resolved. Specimen: blood. The DNA sequence is as follows: TGCAGTGCTGGAGACGGGCCCTACAATGAGCAGTTCTTC. It codes for CSAGDGPYNEQFF.